This passage covers 8 T cell receptor beta chains from one sample sequenced in a study of beta chain features in type 1 diabetes. The entirety of the isolated RNA underwent reverse transcription, so expressed TCRB transcripts were sequenced. TCRdb keeps only in-frame clones here, not all; method: immunoSEQ multiplex PCR. The data contain about 140,000 clones, 9% to 10% of them singletons. Sample: central memory CD4+ T cells from blood. These receptors came from a middle-aged woman in good health.

This clone was detected a few times. V usage is TRBV29-1 and J usage is TRBJ2-5; D not certain. The V end was cut by 7 bases, the J end by 4 bases, with 10 bases between. Per the germline V gene, CDR1 is SQVTM and CDR2 is ANQGSEA. The CDR3 is 11 amino acids. CDR3 bases: TGCAGCGGCGGAGCAAGAGAGACCCAGTACTTC. This codes for CSGGARETQYF.

Ten or more counts support this clone. The chain joins TRBV6-5 to TRBJ1-1, with D possibly TRBD1 on 5 matching bases. V was clipped by 0 bases and J by 4 bases, with 15 bases between them. The CDR3 length is 16 residues. Germline V CDR1 and CDR2: MNHEY, SVGAGI. The CDR3 sequence: CASSYSPTALVTEAFF. DNA for the CDR3: TGTGCCAGCAGTTACTCCCCGACAGCGTTGGTCACTGAAGCTTTCTTT.

This clone was detected a few times. V usage is TRBV5-4 and J usage is TRBJ1-1; a possible D gene is TRBD1 (6 bases). The germline V gene encodes CDR1 SGHNT and CDR2 YYREEE (reference sequence). The CDR3 length is 15 residues. Trimming pared 0 bases from V and 0 bases from J, leaving 9 bases between. The CDR3 here is CASSLARGVNTEAFF. The CDR3 DNA reads TGTGCCAGCAGCTTGGCCAGGGGAGTGAACACTGAAGCTTTCTTT.

The genes are TRBV29-1 and TRBJ1-2; 8 positions agree with TRBD1. The germline V gene encodes CDR1 SQVTM and CDR2 ANQGSEA. The CDR3 consists of 13 residues. V lost 6 bases, J lost 4 bases, and 7 bases stayed unmatched. The CDR3 region is CSVGVQGAYGYTF. Here the CDR3 DNA reads TGCAGCGTGGGGGTCCAGGGGGCCTATGGCTACACCTTC.

This clone has just a few counts. The V call is TRBV2, the J call TRBJ2-7; 13 nucleotides match TRBD2. V was pared by 10 bases and J by 4 bases, with 7 bases of the junction left unmatched. CDR1 is SNHLY, CDR2 FYNNEI, per germline. The CDR3 is 14 residues long. Written as DNA, the CDR3 is TGTGCCAAAGAGACTAGCGGGGGGCCATACGAGCAGTACTTC. Translation: CAKETSGGPYEQYF.

This clone was detected only a few times. The chain is built from TRBV2 and TRBJ2-7, with TRBD2 identical over 8 bases. V gave up 8 bases and J gave up 4 bases; unmatched junction bases: 13. There are 15 residues in the CDR3. The germline V gene encodes CDR1 SNHLY and CDR2 FYNNEI. CDR3 residues: CASVRGGTSNYEQYF. In DNA, the CDR3 is TGTGCCAGCGTCCGGGGGGGAACGTCAAATTACGAGCAGTACTTC.

The chain is built from TRBV15 and TRBJ2-2, with 11 bases lining up with TRBD1. The CDR3 is 18 amino acids. V was clipped by 8 bases and J by 2 bases; unmatched bases: 13. Per the germline V gene, CDR1 is LNHNV and CDR2 is YYDKDF (reference sequence). The CDR3 DNA follows: TGTGCCACCGGGCCGCCGGGACAGGGGGTCGTTAACACCGGGGAGCTGTTTTTT. It yields the protein CATGPPGQGVVNTGELFF.

The chain uses TRBV6-5 and TRBJ1-1, with D perhaps TRBD1 (6 bases). The V and J ends lost 10 bases and 5 bases respectively, with 17 bases between them. Per germline, CDR1 MNHEY and CDR2 SVGAGI. This CDR3 comprises 13 residues. CDR3 loop: CATRTALWTEAFF. The CDR3 DNA is TGTGCCACCAGGACAGCCCTGTGGACTGAAGCTTTCTTT.